The present entry profiles one T cell receptor (beta chain) with its context. Clones were read by immunoSEQ multiplex PCR, and TCRdb kept only the in-frame ones, dropping some. This table holds under 350,000 clones, 75% to 95% found once. Germline CDR1 and CDR2: MNHEY and SVGAGI. The V end was cut by 5 bases, the J end by 5 bases, with 12 bases between. The CDR3 has 14 residues. The sample is drawn from a study of blood T cell repertoires in COVID-19. This rearrangement joins TRBV6-5 to TRBJ2-2; maybe TRBD2 (5 bases). The receptor was isolated from a woman aged 30 to 39 with COVID-19, enrolled during active disease. Specimen: peripheral blood. CDR3 sequence (DNA): TGTGCCAGCAGTCCCCCCCGCGGGACCGGGGAGCTGTTTTTT. Translated: CASSPPRGTGELFF.